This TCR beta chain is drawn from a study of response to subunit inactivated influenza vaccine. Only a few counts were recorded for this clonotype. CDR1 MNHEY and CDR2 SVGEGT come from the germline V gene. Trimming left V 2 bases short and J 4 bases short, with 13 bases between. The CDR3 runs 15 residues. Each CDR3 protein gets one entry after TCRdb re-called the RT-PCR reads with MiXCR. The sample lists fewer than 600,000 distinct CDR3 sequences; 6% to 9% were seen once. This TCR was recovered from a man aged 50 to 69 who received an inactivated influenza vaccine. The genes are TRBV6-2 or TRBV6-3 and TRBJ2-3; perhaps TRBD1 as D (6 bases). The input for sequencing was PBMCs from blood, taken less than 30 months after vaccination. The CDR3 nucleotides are TGTGCCAGCAGTTACGAATTAGGGGGAGCAGATACGCAGTATTTT. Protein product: CASSYELGGADTQYF.